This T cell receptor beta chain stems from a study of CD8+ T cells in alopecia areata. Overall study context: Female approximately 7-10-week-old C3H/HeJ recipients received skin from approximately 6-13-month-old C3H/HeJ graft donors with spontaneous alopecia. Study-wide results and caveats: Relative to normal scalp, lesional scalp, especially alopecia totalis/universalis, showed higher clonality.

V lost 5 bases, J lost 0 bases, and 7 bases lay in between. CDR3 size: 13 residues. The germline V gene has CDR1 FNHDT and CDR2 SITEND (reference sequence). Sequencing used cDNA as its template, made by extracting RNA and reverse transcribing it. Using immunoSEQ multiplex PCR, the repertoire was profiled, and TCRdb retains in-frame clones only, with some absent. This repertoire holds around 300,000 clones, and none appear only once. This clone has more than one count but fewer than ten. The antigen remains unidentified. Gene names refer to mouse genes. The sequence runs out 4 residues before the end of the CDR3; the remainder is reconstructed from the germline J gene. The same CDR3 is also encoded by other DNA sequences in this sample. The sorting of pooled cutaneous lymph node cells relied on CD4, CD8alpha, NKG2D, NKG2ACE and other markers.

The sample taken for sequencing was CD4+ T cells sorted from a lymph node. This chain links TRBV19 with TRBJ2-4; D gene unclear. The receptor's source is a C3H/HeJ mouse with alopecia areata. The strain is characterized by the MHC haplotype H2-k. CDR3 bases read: TGTGCCAGCAGGCGACAAAGTCAAAAC. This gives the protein CASRRQSQN. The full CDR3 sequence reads CASRRQSQNTLYF.